The clone carrying this T cell receptor (beta chain) has only a few counts. Its cognate antigen is unknown. The record originates from a study of CD4 T cells in relation to SARS-CoV-2 and coronaviruses. At the level of the study: ViraFEST: approximately 10-day antigen culture of PBMCs, then TCR beta CDR3 sequencing.

Here immunoSEQ multiplex PCR was the method, and the copy in TCRdb shows in-frame clones only, minus some. The sample has under 30,000 clones, about three quarters seen once. Before the COVID-19 pandemic, during about 2010-2018, CD4+ T cells were taken from unexposed donors. Isolation of CD4+ T cells took place after roughly nine days in culture. Testing used SARS-CoV-2 S/N and four cold-coronavirus spikes on unexposed-donor CD4+ T cells, cells permitting. The CDR3 length is 13 residues. V was pared by 6 bases and J by 8 bases, with 16 bases between. The chain is built from TRBV12-3 or TRBV12-4 and TRBJ1-2; weak D call: TRBD1 (5 bases). This sequence originates from a human donor in good health. Sequencing input: CD4+ T cells from PBMCs, cultured in vitro. The DNA of the CDR3 is TGTGCCAGCAGCACCGCTAAGGAGGGGGGCTACACCTTC. Its translation: CASSTAKEGGYTF.